A single sample gave rise to the 31 T cell receptor beta chains below, sequenced in a study of T-cell reconstitution after alpha-beta-depleted transplantation in children. Unique molecular identifiers featured in how the TCRbeta library was prepared. TCRdb independently ran MiXCR on the PCR reads; one entry per CDR3 protein. The sample includes a few hundred thousand distinct CDR3 sequences, 15% to 20% seen only once; the top ten take 3.3%. This specimen was PBMCs from the stem cell graft donor, taken from the stem cell graft. Every receptor here comes from a human donor who donated a stem cell graft to a child with acute lymphoblastic leukemia.

The chain recombines TRBV6-1 with TRBJ2-7; D not resolved. Trimming stripped 3 bases from V and 2 bases from J, with 14 bases between. This CDR3 region has 15 residues. Germline V lookup: CDR1 MNHNS, CDR2 SASEGT. CDR3 loop: CASSELHLGAYEQYF. Written as DNA, the CDR3 is TGTGCCAGCAGTGAGCTGCACCTAGGAGCCTACGAGCAGTACTTC.

V usage is TRBV5-1 and J usage is TRBJ2-2; D is undetermined. V was pared by 3 bases and J by 0 bases, with 12 bases between. The germline V gene encodes CDR1 SGHRS and CDR2 YFSETQ. This CDR3 has 16 residues. The CDR3: CASSWRTAANTGELFF. The CDR3 DNA reads TGCGCCAGCAGCTGGCGCACGGCCGCGAACACCGGGGAGCTGTTTTTT.

V is TRBV3-1 and J is TRBJ2-6; 8 positions agree with TRBD1. Germline CDR1 is LGHDT and CDR2 is YNNKEL (reference sequence). V lost 4 bases to trimming and J lost 1 base; unmatched junction nucleotides: 3. CDR3 length: 16 amino acids. The DNA for the CDR3 is TGTGCCAGCAGCCCGGACAGGGCATCTGGGGCCAACGTCCTGACTTTC. This codes for CASSPDRASGANVLTF.

This clonotype occurred a few times. CDR3 region: CASSSGTSSPRYNEQFF. The DNA of the CDR3 is TGTGCCAGCAGTTCCGGGACTAGTAGTCCCCGCTACAATGAGCAGTTCTTC. The chain links TRBV12-3 or TRBV12-4 to TRBJ2-1, with 8 bases identical to TRBD2. After removal of 4 bases from V and 3 bases from J, the junction contained 11 bases not matched to a gene. The CDR3 covers 17 residues.

This chain links TRBV6-2 or TRBV6-3 with TRBJ2-2, with 13 bases identical to TRBD2. The V gene end was trimmed by 2 bases and the J gene end by 4 bases; junction bases not matched to a gene: 10. The germline CDR1 and CDR2 sequences are MNHEY and SVGEGT. The CDR3 length is 19 residues. CDR3 bases: TGTGCCAGCAGTTACCCAACTAGCGGGAGGGCCCTTGGCACCGGGGAGCTGTTTTTT. Translating it yields CASSYPTSGRALGTGELFF.

This clonotype has a handful of counts. The V call is TRBV5-1, the J call TRBJ2-7; D gene uncertain. V was pared by 0 bases and J by 2 bases, with 9 bases between. The CDR3 has 14 residues. Germline CDR1 is SGHRS and CDR2 is YFSETQ. The DNA for the CDR3 is TGCGCCAGCAGCTTGGAAGACGTTCCCTACGAGCAGTACTTC. Protein product: CASSLEDVPYEQYF.

There are a few counts of this clonotype. V is TRBV12-3 or TRBV12-4 and J is TRBJ2-1, with D perhaps TRBD2 (6 bases). V was clipped by 0 bases and J by 9 bases, with 9 bases between them. The CDR3 is 13 residues long. In DNA form, the CDR3 reads TGTGCCAGCAGTTTAGCGCATAGCGGTGAGCAGTTCTTC. Translation: CASSLAHSGEQFF.

This clonotype was detected a few times. This chain connects TRBV13 to TRBJ2-5; 12 positions agree with TRBD2. CDR1 and CDR2 (germline): PRHDT, FYEKMQ (reference sequence). The trim removed 0 bases at V and 2 bases at J, leaving 4 bases unmatched. CDR3 size: 17 residues. CDR3 nucleotides: TGTGCCAGCAGCTTAGGACTAGCGGGAGGCTTACAAGAGACCCAGTACTTC. This encodes CASSLGLAGGLQETQYF. The variable domain in full, completed from reference TRBV13 and TRBJ2-5, reads AAGVIQSPRHLIKEKRETATLKCYPIPRHDTVYWYQQGPGQDPQFLISFYEKMQSDKGSIPDRFSAQQFSDYHSELNMSSLELGDSALYFCASSLGLAGGLQETQYFGPGTRLLVL.

This chain links TRBV3-1 with TRBJ2-1, with D maybe TRBD1 (6 bases). The CDR3 is made up of 15 amino acids. Trimming stripped 2 bases from V and 4 bases from J, with 12 bases between. The germline V gene has CDR1 LGHDT and CDR2 YNNKEL (reference sequence). DNA of the CDR3: TGTGCCAGCAGCCAATTGACGCAGGGGTACAATGAGCAGTTCTTC. Protein: CASSQLTQGYNEQFF.

This clonotype has a handful of counts. The gene calls are TRBV30 and TRBJ2-3, with TRBD1 matching over 11 bases. Germline V lookup: CDR1 GTSNPN, CDR2 SVGIG (reference sequence). The J segment lost 1 base and the V segment lost 8 bases, leaving 5 bases of the junction unmatched. The CDR3 spans 14 residues. CDR3 amino acids: CAGGTGGRTDTQYF. The CDR3, as DNA: TGTGCCGGTGGGACAGGGGGACGCACAGATACGCAGTATTTT. The full variable domain, its missing parts supplied by reference TRBV30 and TRBJ2-3, is SQTIHQWPATLVQPVGSPLSLECTVEGTSNPNLYWYRQAAGRGLQLLFYSVGIGQISSEVPQNLSASRPQDRQFILSSKKLLLSDSGFYLCAGGTGGRTDTQYFGPGTRLTVL.

V usage is TRBV20-1 and J usage is TRBJ1-1, with 7 nucleotides matching TRBD1. Germline loops: CDR1 DFQATT, CDR2 SNEGSKA (reference sequence). V shed 2 bases, J shed 1 base, and the junction held 4 bases outside the gene matches. The CDR3 runs to 14 residues. This CDR3 is CSARSGTENTEAFF. CDR3 DNA: TGCAGTGCTAGATCCGGGACAGAGAACACTGAAGCTTTCTTT.

In this sample, this clonotype turned up a few times. The chain employs TRBV20-1 and TRBJ2-1, with D tentatively TRBD1 or TRBD2 (5 bases each). Trimming pared 5 bases from V and 9 bases from J, leaving 29 bases between. CDR1 is DFQATT and CDR2 is SNEGSKA in the germline V gene (reference sequence). The CDR3 spans 17 residues. The CDR3 region is CSAGRRGPSEPIGEQFF. The CDR3 nucleotides are TGCAGTGCTGGGCGCCGGGGCCCCTCCGAGCCCATTGGTGAGCAGTTCTTC.

The gene calls are TRBV12-3 or TRBV12-4 and TRBJ2-1; D ambiguous. Trimming pared 7 bases from V and 6 bases from J, leaving 19 bases between. This CDR3 is 15 amino acids long. The CDR3 here is CASTSDLRPSNEQFF. The CDR3 DNA reads TGTGCCAGCACCTCGGACCTCCGCCCCAGCAATGAGCAGTTCTTC.

This clonotype was counted only a few times. V usage is TRBV29-1 and J usage is TRBJ2-1; D gene ambiguous. The CDR3 loop spans 10 amino acids. Germline V gives CDR1 SQVTM, CDR2 ANQGSEA. Trimming removed 2 bases from V and 9 bases from J, with 5 bases in between. The CDR3 bases are TGCAGCGTTGAATCCGGTGAGCAGTTCTTC. Residues: CSVESGEQFF.

The CDR3 protein is CASRTTGTGFYEQYF. CDR3 coding DNA: TGTGCCAGCAGAACCACCGGGACAGGGTTCTACGAGCAGTACTTC. The rearrangement links TRBV6-1 to TRBJ2-7; 9 bases agree with TRBD1. CDR3 length equals 15 residues. V trimming: 6 bases; J trimming: 3 bases; junction bases outside the gene matches: 9. Germline assignment: CDR1 MNHNS and CDR2 SASEGT.

The CDR3 DNA sequence: TGCGCCAGCAGCCCTGGACTAGAAGGTAATGAGCAGTTCTTC. This translates into CASSPGLEGNEQFF. The chain links TRBV5-1 to TRBJ2-1; 7 nucleotides agree with TRBD2. This CDR3 region has 14 residues. V lost 4 bases, J lost 7 bases, and 8 bases stayed unmatched. In germline, CDR1 is SGHRS, CDR2 YFSETQ.

This clonotype was seen more than once but under ten times. The chain's CDR3 is CASGPAGGSGNTIYF. DNA of the CDR3: TGTGCCAGCGGGCCGGCGGGGGGCTCTGGAAACACCATATATTTT. This chain connects TRBV25-1 to TRBJ1-3, with D perhaps matching TRBD1 (5 bases). Looked up from germline, CDR1 is MGHDK and CDR2 is SYGVNS. V was trimmed by 8 bases and J by 0 bases, leaving 14 bases between them. The CDR3 is 15 residues long.

This clonotype has a handful of counts. The V gene is TRBV5-1, the J gene TRBJ2-3; a weak D match, TRBD1 (5 bases). CDR3 length: 15 amino acids. Deletions cut 4 bases from V and 2 bases from J, with 14 bases between. Germline assignment: CDR1 SGHRS and CDR2 YFSETQ. The CDR3 DNA reads as TGCGCCAGCAGCCCCGGAGACAGAGCCACAGATACGCAGTATTTT. This sequence encodes CASSPGDRATDTQYF.

This sequence joins TRBV7-2 and TRBJ2-3, with 8 bases lining up with TRBD2. The ends lost 1 base at V and 1 base at J; junction bases unmatched: 4. Germline-derived CDR1 and CDR2 are SGHTA and FQGNSA. The CDR3 runs to 16 residues. CDR3: CASSLDGTRGTDTQYF. The CDR3 nucleotides read TGTGCCAGCAGCTTAGATGGGACTAGGGGCACAGATACGCAGTATTTT.

This rearrangement joins TRBV12-3 or TRBV12-4 to TRBJ2-5, with 11 bases identical to TRBD2. This CDR3 comprises 16 residues. Unmatched junction bases numbered 6, after V lost 2 bases and J lost 4 bases. The CDR3 spells CASSLLAGGPAETQYF. The CDR3 DNA is TGTGCCAGCAGTTTATTAGCGGGAGGGCCGGCAGAGACCCAGTACTTC.

This clonotype was detected many times. The chain employs TRBV7-2 and TRBJ2-7; 11 nucleotides line up with TRBD2. The CDR3 has 15 amino acids. Germline V gene data show CDR1 as SGHTA and CDR2 as FQGNSA. With 6 bases clipped from V and 1 base from J, the junction kept 5 bases outside the gene matches. This chain's CDR3 is CASRYSGRASYEQYF. In nucleotides, the CDR3 is TGTGCCAGCAGATATAGCGGGAGGGCTTCCTACGAGCAGTACTTC.

The chain couples TRBV7-8 to TRBJ2-7; D tentatively reads TRBD1 or TRBD2 (5 bases each). Trimming removed 4 bases at V and 1 base at J, with 11 bases between. The germline V gene encodes CDR1 SGHVS and CDR2 FQNEAQ. The CDR3 extends over 14 amino acids. The CDR3 reads CASSYGGASYEQYF. DNA for the CDR3: TGTGCCAGCAGCTATGGGGGAGCATCCTACGAGCAGTACTTC.

With respect to this clonotype: The junction differs from germline at one of its ends, possibly a read error. The V call is TRBV7-8, the J call TRBJ2-7; 7 bases align to TRBD2. Germline CDR1 and CDR2: SGHVS and FQNEAQ. CDR3 length equals 16 residues. The DNA for the CDR3 is TGTGCCAGCAGCTCCTTGGGACTACCCTACTCCCACGAGCAGTACTTC. This encodes CASSSLGLPYSHEQYF.

This rearrangement joins TRBV20-1 to TRBJ2-5, with 7 bases matching TRBD2. Losses at the gene ends were 0 bases for V and 2 bases for J; bases not matched to a gene: 24. In germline, CDR1 is DFQATT, CDR2 SNEGSKA (reference sequence). This CDR3 is 21 amino acids long. CDR3 protein: CSARDEISGAGFILGQETQYF. Here the CDR3 DNA reads TGCAGTGCTAGAGATGAAATCAGCGGGGCAGGTTTCATCTTAGGGCAAGAGACCCAGTACTTC.

This chain links TRBV5-1 with TRBJ2-7, with unresolved D. This CDR3 has 15 amino acids. Trimming shortened V by 1 base and J by 0 bases, and 11 bases separated the two germline ends. The germline V gene has CDR1 SGHRS and CDR2 YFSETQ. CDR3 region: CASSLSTVTSYEQYF. Written as DNA, the CDR3 is TGCGCCAGCAGCTTGTCCACGGTGACCTCCTACGAGCAGTACTTC.

This clonotype has a handful of counts. V is TRBV29-1 and J is TRBJ2-3, with D unclear. Germline V gene lookup returns CDR1 SQVTM and CDR2 ANQGSEA. The V end lost 6 bases, the J end lost 1 base, and 14 bases lay between the germline ends. The CDR3 consists of 14 residues. CDR3 region: CSVRLQRGTDTQYF. For the CDR3, the DNA is TGCAGCGTGAGACTCCAAAGGGGCACAGATACGCAGTATTTT.

V and J are TRBV15 and TRBJ1-1, with D maybe TRBD1 (6 bases). Trimming shortened V by 0 bases and J by 4 bases, and 12 bases separated the two germline ends. The CDR3 contains 15 residues. Germline assignment: CDR1 LNHNV and CDR2 YYDKDF (reference sequence). The CDR3 coding sequence is TGTGCCACCAGCAGAGAGGGGGCGCGAGGCACTGAAGCTTTCTTT. Amino acids: CATSREGARGTEAFF.

The rearrangement uses TRBV7-2 and TRBJ2-7; TRBD1 or TRBD2 may be the D gene (5 bases each). Germline CDR1 SGHTA, CDR2 FQGNSA. V lost 1 base and J lost 2, with 12 bases in between. This CDR3 is 15 amino acids long. The CDR3 DNA reads TGTGCCAGCAGCTTAGTAGCCGGGACGGCCTACGAGCAGTACTTC. It encodes CASSLVAGTAYEQYF.

The rearrangement links TRBV5-1 to TRBJ2-7; TRBD2 matches at 11 bases. Trimming took 1 base from V and 6 from J; bases not matched to a gene: 3. Germline V lookup: CDR1 SGHRS, CDR2 YFSETQ. The CDR3 is 14 amino acids. The chain's CDR3 is CASSLTSGSIEQYF. CDR3 DNA sequence: TGCGCCAGCAGCTTGACTAGCGGGAGCATCGAGCAGTACTTC.

The chain employs TRBV20-1 and TRBJ1-1, with D unresolved. Trimming left V 0 bases short and J 6 bases short, with 11 bases between. Germline V gives CDR1 DFQATT, CDR2 SNEGSKA (reference sequence). CDR3 length: 13 residues. The CDR3 protein is CSAREAGSPEAFF. In DNA form, the CDR3 reads TGCAGTGCTAGAGAAGCGGGATCCCCTGAAGCTTTCTTT.

This clonotype was seen more than once but under ten times. CDR3 DNA: TGTGCCACCAGTGAGGCGGGACAACCCTACGAGCAGTACTTC. This sequence encodes CATSEAGQPYEQYF. The chain couples TRBV24-1 to TRBJ2-7, with D perhaps given as TRBD1 or TRBD2 (6 bases each). Germline values: CDR1 KGHDR, CDR2 SFDVKD. The CDR3 covers 14 residues. Trimming stripped 4 bases from V and 2 bases from J, with 11 bases between.